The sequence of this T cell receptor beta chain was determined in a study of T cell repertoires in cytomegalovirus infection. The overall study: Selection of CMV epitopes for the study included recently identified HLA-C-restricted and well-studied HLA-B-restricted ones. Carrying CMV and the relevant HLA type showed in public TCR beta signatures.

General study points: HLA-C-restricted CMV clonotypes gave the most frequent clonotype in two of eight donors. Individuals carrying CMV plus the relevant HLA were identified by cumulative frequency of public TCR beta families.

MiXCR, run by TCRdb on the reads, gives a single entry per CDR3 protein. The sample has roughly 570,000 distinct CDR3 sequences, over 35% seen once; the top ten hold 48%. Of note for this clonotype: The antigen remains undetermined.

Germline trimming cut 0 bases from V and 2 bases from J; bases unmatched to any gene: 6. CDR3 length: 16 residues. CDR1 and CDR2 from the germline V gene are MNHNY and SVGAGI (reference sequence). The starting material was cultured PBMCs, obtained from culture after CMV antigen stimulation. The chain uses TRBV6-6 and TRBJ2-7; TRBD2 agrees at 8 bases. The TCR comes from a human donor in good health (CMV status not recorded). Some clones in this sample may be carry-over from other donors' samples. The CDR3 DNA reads TGTGCCAGCAGTTACTCCGGCGGGGGGCCGGCCTACGAGCAGTACTTC. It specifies CASSYSGGGPAYEQYF.